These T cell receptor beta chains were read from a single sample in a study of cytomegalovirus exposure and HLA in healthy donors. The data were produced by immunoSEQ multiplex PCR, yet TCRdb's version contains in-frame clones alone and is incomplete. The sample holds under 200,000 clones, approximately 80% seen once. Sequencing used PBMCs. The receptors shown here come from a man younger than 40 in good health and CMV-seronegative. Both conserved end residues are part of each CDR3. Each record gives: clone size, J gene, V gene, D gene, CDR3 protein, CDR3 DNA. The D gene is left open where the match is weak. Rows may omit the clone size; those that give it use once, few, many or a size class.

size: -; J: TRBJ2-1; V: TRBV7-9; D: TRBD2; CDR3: CASSLLAGDSYNEQFF; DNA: TGTGCCAGCAGCTTATTAGCGGGAGATTCCTACAATGAGCAGTTCTTC
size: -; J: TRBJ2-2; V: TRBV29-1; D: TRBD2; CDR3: CSATGGLANTGELFF; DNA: TGCAGCGCCACGGGGGGACTAGCGAACACCGGGGAGCTGTTTTTT
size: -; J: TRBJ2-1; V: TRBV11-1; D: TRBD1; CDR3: CASSSAPPGQGAGEQFF; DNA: TGTGCCAGCAGCTCAGCCCCACCGGGACAGGGAGCAGGTGAGCAGTTCTTC
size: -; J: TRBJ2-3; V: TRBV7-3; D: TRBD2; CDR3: CASSQAGLARTDTQYF; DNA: TGTGCCAGCAGCCAAGCGGGACTAGCGCGCACAGATACGCAGTATTTT
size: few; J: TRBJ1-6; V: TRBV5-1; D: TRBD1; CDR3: CASSQTGTGNSPLHF; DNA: TGCGCCAGCAGCCAGACCGGGACAGGGAATTCACCCCTCCACTTT
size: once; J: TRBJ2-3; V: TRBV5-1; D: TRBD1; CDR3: CASSWGQGAADTQYF; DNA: TGCGCCAGCAGCTGGGGACAGGGGGCGGCAGATACGCAGTATTTT
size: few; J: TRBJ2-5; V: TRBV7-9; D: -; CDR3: CASAEEETQYF; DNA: TGTGCCAGCGCAGAGGAAGAGACCCAGTACTTC
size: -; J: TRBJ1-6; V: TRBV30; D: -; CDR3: CAWRVRGSSPLHF; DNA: TGTGCCTGGAGGGTCAGGGGTAGTTCACCCCTCCACTTT
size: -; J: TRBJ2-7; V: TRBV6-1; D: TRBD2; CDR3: CASSGLAGGAEQYF; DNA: TGTGCCAGCAGTGGTCTAGCGGGAGGGGCCGAGCAGTACTTC
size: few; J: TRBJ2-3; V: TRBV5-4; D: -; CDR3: CASSYGGGTDTQYF; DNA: TGTGCCAGCAGCTACGGCGGGGGCACAGATACGCAGTATTTT
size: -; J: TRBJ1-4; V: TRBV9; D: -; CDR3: CASSVGWVGATNEKLFF; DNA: TGTGCCAGCAGCGTAGGCTGGGTAGGGGCAACTAATGAAAAACTGTTTTTT